This is a list of T cell receptor beta chains from one sample in a study of T-cell memory formation after mild COVID-19. TCRdb ran MiXCR on the 5' RACE reads and lists one entry per CDR3 protein. Of roughly 580,000 distinct CDR3 sequences in the sample, more than 15% are singletons; the top ten hold about 11%. What was sequenced was PBMCs or a T cell subset sorted from them (not recorded which). The receptors originated from an adult woman who had mild COVID-19 (a few samples of this study predate the infection). Cell type and time point are not known. Each CDR3 is given with its conserved first and last residue. The D gene is left open where the match is weak. Clone size is stated in some rows and not others, as once, few, many or a class when expanded.

j_call	d_call	clone_size	v_call	cdr3_nt	cdr3_aa
TRBJ2-7	.	.	TRBV4-1	TGCGCCAGCAGCCAACCCGGGACTGGGGTCCACGAGCAGTACTTC	CASSQPGTGVHEQYF
TRBJ2-1	.	few	TRBV5-1	TGCGCCAGTCGGGATGGAGAGGGGGCCTACAATGAGCAGTTCTTC	CASRDGEGAYNEQFF
TRBJ1-5	TRBD1	few	TRBV2	TGTGCCAGCAGTGAAGCAAAGACAGGGGTGGGCAATCAGCCCCAGCATTTT	CASSEAKTGVGNQPQHF
TRBJ2-5	TRBD2	few	TRBV6-2/TRBV6-3	TGTGCCAGCAGTTACTACGCAGCGGGAGGGCTGGAGACCCAGTACTTC	CASSYYAAGGLETQYF
TRBJ1-1	TRBD1	few	TRBV6-5	TGTGCCAGCAATCGAGGGACAGGGGGATCTGAAGCTTTCTTT	CASNRGTGGSEAFF
TRBJ2-7	TRBD1	.	TRBV19	TGTGCCAGTAGCCTAGGACCCGGGACAGGGACGGGGGAGCAGTACTTC	CASSLGPGTGTGEQYF
TRBJ2-3	TRBD2	.	TRBV29-1	TGCAGCGTGGTGGTGGGGGGGGATACGCAGTATTTT	CSVVVGGDTQYF
TRBJ2-7	.	.	TRBV5-4	TGTGCCAGCAGCTTGGTAGGAATGGGGGCCTACGAGCAGTACTTC	CASSLVGMGAYEQYF
TRBJ2-6	TRBD2	few	TRBV4-3	TGCGCCAGCAGCCAAGCCAGACTAGCGGGAGGACCTTCTGGGGCCAACGTCCTGACTTTC	CASSQARLAGGPSGANVLTF
TRBJ2-7	.	few	TRBV11-2	TGTGCCAGCAGCTTAACGGACGCGGGCTACGAGCAGTACTTC	CASSLTDAGYEQYF
TRBJ2-1	.	few	TRBV12-3/TRBV12-4	TGTGCCAGCAGTCCCCAGGGTGAGCAGTTCTTC	CASSPQGEQFF
TRBJ1-1	TRBD1	.	TRBV3-1	TGTGCCAGCAGCGAACAAGGGACAGGGGTGACTGAAGCTTTCTTT	CASSEQGTGVTEAFF
TRBJ2-5	TRBD2	once	TRBV4-2	TGTGCCAGCAGCCAAGTATTCGCGGGAGGGATCCAAGAGACCCAGTACTTC	CASSQVFAGGIQETQYF
TRBJ1-1	TRBD1	few	TRBV11-2	TGTGCCAGCAGCTCAGGGCAGGGGGCGGGCACTGAAGCTTTCTTT	CASSSGQGAGTEAFF
TRBJ2-2	.	few	TRBV4-3	TGCGCCAGCAGCCAGAGGGGATTTGAGGGCACCGGGGAGCTGTTTTTT	CASSQRGFEGTGELFF
TRBJ2-2	TRBD1	few	TRBV12-3/TRBV12-4	TGTGCCAGCAGTTTAGGCGACAGGGCCACCGGGGAGCTGTTTTTT	CASSLGDRATGELFF
TRBJ2-5	TRBD2	.	TRBV4-1	TGCGCCAGCAGCCAAGGGGGACTAGGCCAGGCAACCCAGTACTTC	CASSQGGLGQATQYF
TRBJ2-1	TRBD1	few	TRBV28	TGTGCCAGCAGTAGGCAGGGGGCTCTCAACAATGAGCAGTTCTTC	CASSRQGALNNEQFF
TRBJ2-1	.	few	TRBV5-6	TGTGCCAGCAGCCTTGGAAGGGGGAGGTCCTACAATGAGCAGTTCTTC	CASSLGRGRSYNEQFF
TRBJ2-1	TRBD1	.	TRBV15	TGTGCCACCAGCAGAGATCTTGGACAGGGATGGCAGTTCTTC	CATSRDLGQGWQFF
TRBJ2-1	TRBD2	few	TRBV7-3	TGTGCCAGCAGCCTCGGGACTAGCGGGGGACAGCAGTTCTTC	CASSLGTSGGQQFF
TRBJ2-3	TRBD2	few	TRBV7-9	TGTGCCAGCAGGGAGACTAGCGGGACCACAGATACGCAGTATTTT	CASRETSGTTDTQYF
TRBJ2-7	.	.	TRBV25-1	TGTGCCAGCAGTGCGCCTCACGGGATCCTCTCCTACGAGCAGTACTTC	CASSAPHGILSYEQYF
TRBJ2-3	.	.	TRBV19	TGTGCCAGTAGTATACCAGGAGGAGATACGCAGTATTTT	CASSIPGGDTQYF
TRBJ2-3	TRBD1	.	TRBV5-1	TGCGCCAGCAGCGCTGACAGGGGATACATCACAGATACGCAGTATTTT	CASSADRGYITDTQYF
TRBJ2-7	.	.	TRBV19	TGTGCCAGTAGTATTCGGGGAGGCTACGAGCAGTACTTC	CASSIRGGYEQYF
TRBJ1-3	.	.	TRBV27	TGTGCCAGCACTGGAGGGGGAAACACCATATATTTT	CASTGGGNTIYF
TRBJ2-5	.	few	TRBV7-7	TGTGCCAGCAGCTTTGACGGGGTACTAGAGACCCAGTACTTC	CASSFDGVLETQYF
TRBJ2-1	.	many	TRBV7-2	TGTGCCAGCAGCTTAGAAGCGGGACACTACAATGAGCAGTTCTTC	CASSLEAGHYNEQFF
TRBJ1-2	TRBD1	.	TRBV4-1	TGCGCCAGCAGCCAAGAAGGTGGAGGGGGCAATGGCTACACCTTC	CASSQEGGGGNGYTF
TRBJ2-1	TRBD2	.	TRBV24-1	TGTGCCACCAGTGAAGGCCTAGCGGGTTCTGAGCAGTTCTTC	CATSEGLAGSEQFF
TRBJ2-5	.	.	TRBV7-7	TGTGCTAGCAGCTGGGACCTTAGGGAGACCCAGTACTTC	CASSWDLRETQYF
TRBJ2-7	TRBD2	few	TRBV10-3	TGTGCCACCGGGACTAGCGGCGTCTACGAGCAGTACTTC	CATGTSGVYEQYF
TRBJ2-5	.	.	TRBV6-2/TRBV6-3	TGTGCCAGCGGGGCTTTAAAAGAGACCCAGTACTTC	CASGALKETQYF
TRBJ2-1	TRBD2	few	TRBV4-2	TGTGCCAGCAGCCAAGAGACTAGCGGGGAAGGTTACAATGAGCAGTTCTTC	CASSQETSGEGYNEQFF